This T cell receptor beta chain stems from a study of blood T cell repertoires in COVID-19. As for the study in general: The samples span acute and convalescent COVID-19 from the United States, Italy and Spain.

Original data processing: Counts of nucleated cells, estimated from reference gene primer amplification, were obtained. Assay used: immunoSEQ multiplex PCR; TCRdb lists only in-frame clones, some missing. From that table come the V and J calls and clone size; the DNA was used to work out D and trimming. The table records 30,000 to 45,000 clones, approximately 86% of them present only once. The CDR3 loop spans 15 amino acids. Trimming removed 0 bases at V and 5 bases at J, with 14 bases between. Germline values: CDR1 SGDLS, CDR2 YYNGEE. This clone showed up just a few times. The sequencing input was peripheral blood. This chain links TRBV9 with TRBJ1-2, with D hard to call. This receptor was identified in a man between 65 and 85 years old with acute or convalescent COVID-19. The CDR3 nucleotides are TGTGCCAGCAGCGTAGGAGAGGGAGTCATTTATGGCTACACCTTC. It is translated as CASSVGEGVIYGYTF.